The source of this T cell receptor (beta chain) is a study of blood T cell repertoires in COVID-19. Study summary: Acute and convalescent COVID-19 specimens originated in the United States, Italy and Spain. In each case, the material was cDNA or gDNA derived from T cells, B-cell-depleted T cells, or PBMCs.

The length of the CDR3 is 15 residues. The germline V gene has CDR1 LGHNA and CDR2 YSLEER. The V gene lost 4 bases and the J gene lost 0 bases, with 7 bases spanning the gap. Under the authors' procedure: Reference gene primer amplification in the assay estimated nucleated cell counts. Some clones are missing from TCRdb's copy, which holds only in-frame ones; the method was immunoSEQ multiplex PCR. V, J and clone size are those of that table, while D and trimming were read from the DNA. The data contain about 45,000 clones, 87% of them singletons. The V and J genes are TRBV4-3 and TRBJ1-6; D is unresolved. The specimen was peripheral blood. The sequence derives from a woman of 80 years or more in a cohort sampled during active or convalescent COVID-19. CDR3: CASSPVSSYNSPLHF. CDR3 DNA: TGCGCCAGCAGCCCTGTGAGCTCCTATAATTCACCCCTCCACTTT.